Here is one T cell receptor beta chain with its context. Its antigen is unidentified. Data came from immunoSEQ multiplex PCR; TCRdb stores just in-frame clones and leaves some out. This sample carries about 190,000 clones, about four fifths of them seen once, and the ten largest clones take 2.5% to 3%. This entry comes from a study of cytomegalovirus exposure and HLA in healthy donors. V was trimmed by 7 bases and J by 0 bases, leaving 25 bases between them. Germline values: CDR1 SGHRS, CDR2 YFSETQ. The CDR3 is 18 amino acids. The study's findings and limits: Whilst most TCR sequences proved rare, a subset of public TCRs occurred across many donors. Around 160 TCR beta chains were listed as cytomegalovirus-associated.

Sample: PBMCs. V is TRBV5-1 and J is TRBJ1-1; tentative D call: TRBD1 (6 bases). This clonotype originated in a woman in her late teens or twenties in good health and CMV-seropositive. The CDR3 nucleotides read TGCGCCAGCGAGGACAGCGTCCGGGAGGGCCCTCTGAACACTGAAGCTTTCTTT. It translates to CASEDSVREGPLNTEAFF.